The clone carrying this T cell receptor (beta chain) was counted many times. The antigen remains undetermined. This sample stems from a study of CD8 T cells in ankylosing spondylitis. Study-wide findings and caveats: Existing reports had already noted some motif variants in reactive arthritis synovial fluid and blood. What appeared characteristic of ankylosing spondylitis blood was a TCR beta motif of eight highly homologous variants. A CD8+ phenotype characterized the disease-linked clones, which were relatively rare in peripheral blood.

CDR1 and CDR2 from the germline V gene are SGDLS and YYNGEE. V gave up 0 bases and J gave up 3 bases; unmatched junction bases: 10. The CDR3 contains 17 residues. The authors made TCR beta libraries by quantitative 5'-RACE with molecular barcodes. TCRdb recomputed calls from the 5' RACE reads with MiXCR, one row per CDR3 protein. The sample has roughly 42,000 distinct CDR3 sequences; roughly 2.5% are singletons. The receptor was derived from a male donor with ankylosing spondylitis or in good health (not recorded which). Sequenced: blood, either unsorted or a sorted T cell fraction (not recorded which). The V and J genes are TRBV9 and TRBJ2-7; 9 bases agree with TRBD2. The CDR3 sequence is CASSVEGSGSGVYEQYF. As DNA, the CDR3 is TGTGCCAGCAGCGTAGAGGGTAGCGGGAGTGGGGTCTACGAGCAGTACTTC.